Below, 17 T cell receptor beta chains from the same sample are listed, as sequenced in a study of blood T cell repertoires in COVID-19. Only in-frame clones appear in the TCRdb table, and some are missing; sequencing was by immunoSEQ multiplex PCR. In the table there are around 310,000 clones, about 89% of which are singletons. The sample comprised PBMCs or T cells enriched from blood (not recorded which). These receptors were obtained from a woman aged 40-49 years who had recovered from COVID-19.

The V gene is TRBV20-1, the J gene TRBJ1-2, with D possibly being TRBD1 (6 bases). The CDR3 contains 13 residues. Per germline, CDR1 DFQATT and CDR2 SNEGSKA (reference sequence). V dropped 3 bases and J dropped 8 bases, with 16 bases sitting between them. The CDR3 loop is CSASYQGSSGYTF. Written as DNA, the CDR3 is TGCAGTGCTAGTTACCAGGGGAGTAGCGGCTACACCTTC.

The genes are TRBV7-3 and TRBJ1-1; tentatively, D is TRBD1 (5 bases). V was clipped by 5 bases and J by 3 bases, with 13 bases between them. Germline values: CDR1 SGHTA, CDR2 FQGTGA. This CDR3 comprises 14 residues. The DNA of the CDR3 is TGTGCCAGCAGCCTCCTGGGGCAAGACACTGAAGCTTTCTTT. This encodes CASSLLGQDTEAFF.

In nucleotides, the CDR3 is TGTGCCAGCAGCTCTCAAACAGGGGTGGAGGGCGAGCAGTACTTC. It translates to CASSSQTGVEGEQYF. The chain employs TRBV13 and TRBJ2-7; tentatively, D is TRBD1 (7 bases). This CDR3 is built from 15 residues. Germline V lookup: CDR1 PRHDT, CDR2 FYEKMQ (reference sequence). V was clipped by 4 bases and J by 6 bases, with 19 bases between them.

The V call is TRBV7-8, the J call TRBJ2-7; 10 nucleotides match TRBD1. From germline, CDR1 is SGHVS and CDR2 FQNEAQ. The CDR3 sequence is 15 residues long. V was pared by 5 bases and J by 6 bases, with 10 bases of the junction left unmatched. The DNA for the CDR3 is TGTGCCAGCAGCAGTCAGACCGGGACAGGGGTCGAGCAGTACTTC. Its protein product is CASSSQTGTGVEQYF.

The CDR3 region is CASSEQNRGLGSPLHF. CDR3 coding DNA: TGTGCCAGCAGTGAGCAAAACAGGGGATTAGGATCACCCCTCCACTTT. The chain combines TRBV2 with TRBJ1-6, with 7 nucleotides matching TRBD1. J was trimmed by 10 bases and V by 3 bases; bases with no gene match: 12. Germline values: CDR1 SNHLY, CDR2 FYNNEI. This CDR3 comprises 16 residues. The full variable domain, in which reference TRBV2 and TRBJ1-6 provide the parts outside the CDR3, is EPEVTQTPSHQVTQMGQEVILRCVPISNHLYFYWYRQILGQKVEFLVSFYNNEISEKSEIFDDQFSVERPDGSNFTLKIRSTKLEDSAMYFCASSEQNRGLGSPLHFGNGTRLTVT.

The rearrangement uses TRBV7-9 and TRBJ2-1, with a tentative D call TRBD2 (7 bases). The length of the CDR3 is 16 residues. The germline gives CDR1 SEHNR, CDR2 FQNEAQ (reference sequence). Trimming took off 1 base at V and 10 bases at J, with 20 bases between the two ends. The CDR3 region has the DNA TGTGCCAGCAGCTTAGTAAGGGGGGGCGCGTATGGAGAGCAGTTCTTC. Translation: CASSLVRGGAYGEQFF.

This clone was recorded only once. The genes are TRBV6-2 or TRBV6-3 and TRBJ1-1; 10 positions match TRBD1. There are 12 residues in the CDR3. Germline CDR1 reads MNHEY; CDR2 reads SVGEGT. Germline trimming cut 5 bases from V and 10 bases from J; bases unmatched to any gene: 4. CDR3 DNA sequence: TGTGCCAGCAGTAGCCGGGACAGGGGAGCTTTCTTT. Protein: CASSSRDRGAFF.

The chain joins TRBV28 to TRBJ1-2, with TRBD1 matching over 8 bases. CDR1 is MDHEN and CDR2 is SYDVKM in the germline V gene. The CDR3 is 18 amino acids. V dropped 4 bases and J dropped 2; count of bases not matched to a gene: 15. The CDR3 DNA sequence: TGTGCCAGCAGTTCGACTTTTATTGGGACAGGAGTAAACTATGGCTACACCTTC. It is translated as CASSSTFIGTGVNYGYTF.

The DNA of the CDR3 is TGCAGCGTTGAAGTTTTCAGGGGGCGACGGGAGACCCAGTACTTC. Translation gives CSVEVFRGRRETQYF. This chain uses TRBV29-1 with TRBJ2-5, with 8 bases identical to TRBD1. This CDR3 region has 15 residues. Germline assignment: CDR1 SQVTM and CDR2 ANQGSEA. V shed 1 base, J shed 5 bases, and the junction held 9 bases outside the gene matches.

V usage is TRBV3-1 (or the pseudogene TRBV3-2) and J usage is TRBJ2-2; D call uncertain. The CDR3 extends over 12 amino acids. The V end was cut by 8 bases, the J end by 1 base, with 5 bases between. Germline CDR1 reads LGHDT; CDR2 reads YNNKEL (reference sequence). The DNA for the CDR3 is TGTGCCAGCGTCGGGAACACCGGGGAGCTGTTTTTT. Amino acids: CASVGNTGELFF.

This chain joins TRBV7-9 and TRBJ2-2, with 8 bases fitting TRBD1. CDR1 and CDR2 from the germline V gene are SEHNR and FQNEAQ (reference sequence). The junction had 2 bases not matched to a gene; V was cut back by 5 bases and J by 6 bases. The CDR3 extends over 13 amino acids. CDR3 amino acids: CASSPTGAGELFF. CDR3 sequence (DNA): TGTGCCAGCAGCCCGACAGGGGCCGGGGAGCTGTTTTTT. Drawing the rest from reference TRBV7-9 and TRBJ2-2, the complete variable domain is DTGVSQNPRHKITKRGQNVTFRCDPISEHNRLYWYRQTLGQGPEFLTYFQNEAQLEKSRLLSDRFSAERPKGSFSTLEIQRTEQGDSAMYLCASSPTGAGELFFGEGSRLTVL.

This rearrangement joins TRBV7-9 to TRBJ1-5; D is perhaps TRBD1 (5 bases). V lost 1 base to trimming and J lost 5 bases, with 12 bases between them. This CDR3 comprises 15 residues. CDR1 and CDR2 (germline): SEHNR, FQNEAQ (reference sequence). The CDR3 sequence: CASSLGEGPHQPQHF. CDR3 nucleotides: TGTGCCAGCAGCTTAGGGGAGGGGCCCCATCAGCCCCAGCATTTT.

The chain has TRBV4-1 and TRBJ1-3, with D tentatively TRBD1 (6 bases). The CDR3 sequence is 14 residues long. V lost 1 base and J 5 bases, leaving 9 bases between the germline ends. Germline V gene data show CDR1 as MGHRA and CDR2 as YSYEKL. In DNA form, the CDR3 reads TGCGCCAGCAGCCAAGGACAGGAGAGAAACACCATATATTTT. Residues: CASSQGQERNTIYF.

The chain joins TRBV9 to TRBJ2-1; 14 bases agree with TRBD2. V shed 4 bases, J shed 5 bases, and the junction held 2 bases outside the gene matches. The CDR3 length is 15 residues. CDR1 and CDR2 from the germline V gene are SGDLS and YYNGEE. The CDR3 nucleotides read TGTGCCAGCAGCCTGACTAGCGGGGGGGACAATGAGCAGTTCTTC. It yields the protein CASSLTSGGDNEQFF.

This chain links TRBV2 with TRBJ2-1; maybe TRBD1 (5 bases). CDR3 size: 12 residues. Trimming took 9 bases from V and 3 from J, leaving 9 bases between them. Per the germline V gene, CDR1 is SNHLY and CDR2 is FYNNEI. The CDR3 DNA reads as TGTGCCAGGTCCAGGGACTACAATGAGCAGTTCTTC. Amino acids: CARSRDYNEQFF.

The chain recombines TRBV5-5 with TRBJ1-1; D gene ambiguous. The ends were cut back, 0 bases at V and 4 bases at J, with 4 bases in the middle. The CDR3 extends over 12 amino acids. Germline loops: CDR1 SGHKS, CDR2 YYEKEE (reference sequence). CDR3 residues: CASSLAVTEAFF. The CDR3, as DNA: TGTGCCAGCAGCTTGGCCGTCACTGAAGCTTTCTTT.

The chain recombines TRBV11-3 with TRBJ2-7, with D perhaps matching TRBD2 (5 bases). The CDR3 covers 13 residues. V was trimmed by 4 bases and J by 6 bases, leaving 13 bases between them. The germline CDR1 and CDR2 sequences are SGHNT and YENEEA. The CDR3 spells CASSSEVMGEQYF. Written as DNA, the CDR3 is TGTGCCAGCAGCTCGGAGGTGATGGGCGAGCAGTACTTC.